Presented here are 31 T cell receptor beta chains from one specimen sequenced in a study of long-term antiretroviral therapy in people with HIV. Survey-level immunoSEQ v3.0 assays were run. TCRdb keeps only in-frame clones here, not all; method: immunoSEQ multiplex PCR. Of 27,000 or so clones in the sample, 82% were seen once. The sequencing used unsorted PBMCs, collected 0.8 years before starting antiretroviral therapy. Receptors were obtained from a man younger than 30 with HIV.

This clone was seen once. The J gene is TRBJ2-7, the V gene TRBV28; weak D call: TRBD2 (5 bases). The germline V gene has CDR1 MDHEN and CDR2 SYDVKM. The CDR3 is 11 amino acids. V was shortened by 8 bases and J by 1 base, with 6 bases between the two germline ends. The CDR3 loop is CASRTSYEQYF. The CDR3 bases are TGTGCCAGCCGGACTTCCTACGAGCAGTACTTC.

The rearrangement uses TRBV6-1 and TRBJ1-1; TRBD1 agrees at 8 bases. V shed 1 base, J shed 6 bases, and the junction held 7 bases outside the gene matches. Per germline, CDR1 MNHNS and CDR2 SASEGT. There are 15 residues in the CDR3. DNA of the CDR3: TGTGCCAGCAGTGAAGTCGCGGACAGGGTAGCTGAAGCTTTCTTT. Protein sequence: CASSEVADRVAEAFF.

The chain recombines TRBV2 with TRBJ1-4, with a tentative D call TRBD1 (5 bases). The CDR3 has 13 residues. Looked up from germline, CDR1 is SNHLY and CDR2 is FYNNEI. V dropped 1 base and J dropped 6 bases, with 6 bases sitting between them. The CDR3 sequence is CASSEEGHEKLFF. DNA of the CDR3: TGTGCCAGCAGTGAAGAGGGACATGAAAAACTGTTTTTT. Full variable domain (remainder filled in from reference TRBV2 and TRBJ1-4): EPEVTQTPSHQVTQMGQEVILRCVPISNHLYFYWYRQILGQKVEFLVSFYNNEISEKSEIFDDQFSVERPDGSNFTLKIRSTKLEDSAMYFCASSEEGHEKLFFGSGTQLSVL.

V is TRBV25-1 and J is TRBJ2-2; 7 bases are a match to TRBD1. The V gene end was trimmed by 4 bases and the J gene end by 4 bases; junction bases not matched to a gene: 9. The CDR3 has 16 amino acids. CDR1 is MGHDK and CDR2 is SYGVNS in the germline V gene. DNA of the CDR3: TGTGCCAGCAGTGCGAGCCGGGACAGTTCCACCGGGGAGCTGTTTTTT. Translated, it gives CASSASRDSSTGELFF.

V usage is TRBV9 and J usage is TRBJ1-1; TRBD1 matches at 8 bases. The length of the CDR3 is 13 residues. With V trimmed by 0 bases and J by 10 bases, 5 bases remained unmatched. CDR1 and CDR2 (germline): SGDLS, YYNGEE. CDR3 amino acids: CASSVVQGAGAFF. CDR3 nucleotides: TGTGCCAGCAGCGTAGTGCAGGGGGCTGGAGCTTTCTTT.

The chain is built from TRBV4-1 and TRBJ2-1; 7 bases are a match to TRBD2. Trimming at V came to 5 bases and at J to 4 bases, leaving 5 bases not matched to a gene. The CDR3 loop spans 14 amino acids. Germline V gene sequence: CDR1 MGHRA, CDR2 YSYEKL. CDR3 loop: CASSWDYTYNEQFF. The CDR3 DNA reads TGCGCCAGCAGCTGGGACTATACTTACAATGAGCAGTTCTTC.

The V call is TRBV4-3, the J call TRBJ1-1; tentatively, D is TRBD1 (5 bases). CDR1 and CDR2 (germline): LGHNA, YSLEER. The V end lost 4 bases, the J end lost 4 bases, and 16 bases lay between the germline ends. The CDR3 contains 15 residues. The CDR3 DNA reads TGCGCCAGCAGCCCTCGGCAGGGTGGGAGCACTGAAGCTTTCTTT. Encoded protein: CASSPRQGGSTEAFF.

The chain has TRBV5-4 and TRBJ2-3; D might be TRBD1 (5 bases). The V gene lost 4 bases and the J gene lost 3 bases, with 12 bases spanning the gap. Germline values: CDR1 SGHNT, CDR2 YYREEE (reference sequence). The CDR3 sequence is 14 residues long. This CDR3 is CASSPTGRTDTQYF. The CDR3 bases are TGTGCCAGCAGCCCCACAGGTCGGACAGATACGCAGTATTTT.

The chain joins TRBV14 to TRBJ2-3; 8 bases line up with TRBD1. The trim removed 2 bases at V and 4 bases at J, leaving 8 bases unmatched. The CDR3 contains 16 residues. CDR1 is SGHDN, CDR2 FVKESK, per germline. The CDR3 DNA is TGTGCCAGCAGCCAATACGCTGGACAGGGATCAGATACGCAGTATTTT. Its protein product is CASSQYAGQGSDTQYF.

The rearrangement uses TRBV25-1 and TRBJ2-7; D is undetermined. The ends were cut back, 2 bases at V and 4 bases at J, with 6 bases in the middle. CDR1 and CDR2 (germline): MGHDK, SYGVNS. This CDR3 is built from 12 residues. The CDR3 nucleotides read TGTGCCAGCAGTGAAGCCGGGTACGAGCAGTACTTC. The encoded protein is CASSEAGYEQYF.

The V and J genes are TRBV6-5 and TRBJ2-7; 12 bases fit TRBD2. The J segment lost 3 bases and the V segment lost 2 bases, leaving 2 bases of the junction unmatched. CDR3 size: 15 residues. CDR1 MNHEY and CDR2 SVGAGI come from the germline V gene. The CDR3 DNA is TGTGCCAGCAGTTACGCTAGCGGGAGGGGCTACGAGCAGTACTTC. It translates to CASSYASGRGYEQYF.

V gene TRBV27 combines with J gene TRBJ2-7, with a tentative D call TRBD2 (6 bases). CDR3 size: 15 residues. V lost 5 bases and J lost 4, with 18 bases in between. From germline, CDR1 is MNHEY and CDR2 SMNVEV (reference sequence). The CDR3 DNA sequence: TGTGCCAGCAGTCCCGCTCTAGCGACGAGATACGAGCAGTACTTC. Its protein is CASSPALATRYEQYF.

The V gene is TRBV6-1, the J gene TRBJ2-2; D uncertain. Trimming took off 1 base at V and 7 bases at J, with 7 bases between the two ends. The V gene's germline CDR1 is MNHNS and CDR2 SASEGT. The CDR3 runs to 13 residues. The CDR3 loop reads CASSEGEFGELFF. As DNA, the CDR3 is TGTGCCAGCAGTGAAGGGGAATTCGGGGAGCTGTTTTTT.

This clone was picked up one time. The chain is built from TRBV7-9 and TRBJ1-1; the match to TRBD1 covers 8 bases. Germline V lookup: CDR1 SEHNR, CDR2 FQNEAQ (reference sequence). The CDR3 totals 15 residues. Trimming removed 6 bases from V and 9 bases from J; junction bases left unmatched: 15. Written as DNA, the CDR3 is TGTGCCAGCAGTTATAATATCGACAGGGGCGGGCAAGCTTTCTTT. Amino acid sequence: CASSYNIDRGGQAFF.

In this sample, this clone is medium-sized. The chain couples TRBV10-1 to TRBJ2-7, with 7 bases fitting TRBD1. The germline V gene has CDR1 WNHNN and CDR2 SYGVQD (reference sequence). The CDR3 loop spans 13 amino acids. V was clipped by 9 bases and J by 3 bases; unmatched bases: 8. The CDR3 DNA follows: TGCGCCAGTCAGGGGGACGGACTCTACGAGCAGTACTTC. It translates to CASQGDGLYEQYF.

The chain has TRBV7-2 and TRBJ2-3, with 7 positions matching TRBD2. Trimming took 0 bases from V and 3 from J; bases not matched to a gene: 6. Germline CDR1 is SGHTA and CDR2 is FQGNSA. CDR3 size: 16 residues. The DNA for the CDR3 is TGTGCCAGCAGCTTAGCGGAGGGCGGGAGTACAGATACGCAGTATTTT. It is translated as CASSLAEGGSTDTQYF.

This chain connects TRBV11-2 to TRBJ2-3, with D possibly matching TRBD1 (5 bases). Trimming removed 1 base at V and 1 base at J, with 15 bases between. The germline gives CDR1 SGHAT, CDR2 FQNNGV. The length of the CDR3 is 17 residues. CDR3: CASSLVRQGRGTDTQYF. The CDR3 bases are TGTGCCAGCAGCTTAGTCCGGCAGGGCCGAGGCACAGATACGCAGTATTTT.

The V call is TRBV5-1, the J call TRBJ2-7; D is undetermined. In germline, CDR1 is SGHRS, CDR2 YFSETQ. Trimming took off 0 bases at V and 2 bases at J, with 15 bases between the two ends. CDR3 length: 16 residues. CDR3: CASSLAVGEIPYEQYF. The CDR3 DNA follows: TGCGCCAGCAGCTTGGCCGTAGGTGAGATCCCCTACGAGCAGTACTTC.

The CDR3, as DNA: TGCGCCAGCAGCTTAGCCGGGACAGCTTCAGAGACCCAGTACTTC. Encoded protein: CASSLAGTASETQYF. J is TRBJ2-5 and V is TRBV5-1; 7 nucleotides align to TRBD1. From germline, CDR1 is SGHRS and CDR2 YFSETQ. This CDR3 spans 15 amino acids. Trimming took 2 bases from V and 4 from J; bases not matched to a gene: 8.

The chain recombines TRBV7-8 with TRBJ2-1; 7 bases line up with TRBD2. This CDR3 spans 17 amino acids. V dropped 1 base and J dropped 4; count of bases not matched to a gene: 10. Germline V gene sequence: CDR1 SGHVS, CDR2 FQNEAQ. CDR3 sequence reads: CASSLDRGGSLYNEQFF. Here the CDR3 DNA reads TGTGCCAGCAGCTTAGACCGTGGCGGGAGCCTTTACAATGAGCAGTTCTTC.

This clone was counted once. J is TRBJ2-1 and V is TRBV15; 7 bases align to TRBD1. The V gene end was trimmed by 3 bases and the J gene end by 7 bases; junction bases not matched to a gene: 9. The CDR3 loop spans 15 amino acids. The germline V gene has CDR1 LNHNV and CDR2 YYDKDF (reference sequence). The CDR3 here is CATSRETGSTNEQFF. In DNA form, the CDR3 reads TGTGCCACCAGCAGGGAGACAGGGAGTACGAATGAGCAGTTCTTC. The full variable domain, with the rest looked up from reference TRBV15 and TRBJ2-1, is DAMVIQNPRYQVTQFGKPVTLSCSQTLNHNVMYWYQQKSSQAPKLLFHYYDKDFNNEADTPDNFQSRRPNTSFCFLDIRSPGLGDTAMYLCATSRETGSTNEQFFGPGTRLTVL.

The chain is built from TRBV9 and TRBJ2-1; 9 nucleotides agree with TRBD2. The germline V gene has CDR1 SGDLS and CDR2 YYNGEE. CDR3 size: 15 residues. V shed 5 bases and J 5 bases; nucleotides not matched to a gene: 8. CDR3 nucleotide sequence: TGTGCCAGCAGTCTGGCGGGAGGGGACCACAATGAGCAGTTCTTC. Protein: CASSLAGGDHNEQFF.

In DNA, the CDR3 is TGTGCCAGCAGCCTGGAAATTCTAGGGATAAAAGAGACCCAGTACTTC. Its translation is CASSLEILGIKETQYF. The chain employs TRBV28 and TRBJ2-5; no clear D gene. V lost 6 bases to trimming and J lost 3 bases, with 20 bases between them. CDR1 is MDHEN, CDR2 SYDVKM, per germline. There are 16 residues in the CDR3.

This clone has just a few counts. The chain couples TRBV9 to TRBJ1-2, with 9 positions matching TRBD1. After removal of 0 bases from V and 3 bases from J, the junction contained 6 bases not matched to a gene. The germline V gene encodes CDR1 SGDLS and CDR2 YYNGEE. The CDR3 is 16 amino acids. CDR3 region: CASSVAYDRGDYGYTF. The CDR3 DNA reads TGTGCCAGCAGCGTAGCATACGACAGGGGGGACTATGGCTACACCTTC.

The table lists this clone with a few counts. The chain recombines TRBV10-2 with TRBJ2-2; D not resolved. CDR3 length: 12 residues. With 5 bases removed from V and 4 bases from J, the gap between germline ends came to 5 bases. CDR1 is WSHSY, CDR2 SAAADI, per germline. The DNA of the CDR3 is TGCGCCAGCAGTTTCATCACCGGGGAGCTGTTTTTT. Its protein product is CASSFITGELFF.

The V and J genes are TRBV29-1 and TRBJ2-7; the D gene is possibly TRBD1 (5 bases). V was clipped by 4 bases and J by 4 bases, with 8 bases between them. The CDR3 sequence is 11 residues long. CDR1 is SQVTM, CDR2 ANQGSEA, per germline. Here the CDR3 DNA reads TGCAGCGTTGGAGACAGTTACGAGCAGTACTTC. Translation gives CSVGDSYEQYF.

The gene calls are TRBV4-3 and TRBJ2-7; tentatively, D is TRBD2 (5 bases). Germline V gene lookup returns CDR1 LGHNA and CDR2 YSLEER. V gave up 2 bases and J gave up 3 bases, with 20 bases separating them. CDR3 length: 17 residues. CDR3 region: CASSQTAGSGPGYEQYF. The CDR3 DNA is TGCGCCAGCAGCCAAACCGCAGGAAGCGGACCGGGCTACGAGCAGTACTTC.

The V call is TRBV5-1, the J call TRBJ2-3; the D gene is possibly TRBD1 (6 bases). The CDR3 extends over 16 amino acids. Germline V gene lookup returns CDR1 SGHRS and CDR2 YFSETQ. Trimming pared 4 bases from V and 1 base from J, leaving 16 bases between. For the CDR3, the DNA is TGCGCCAGCAGCCACGCTTTGACAGGCCGCACAGATACGCAGTATTTT. This codes for CASSHALTGRTDTQYF.

This rearrangement joins TRBV27 to TRBJ2-3, with D possibly matching TRBD2 (6 bases). The CDR3 is 15 amino acids. Per germline, CDR1 MNHEY and CDR2 SMNVEV (reference sequence). Trimming took 2 bases from V and 0 from J, leaving 9 bases between them. The CDR3 here is CASSLLALSTDTQYF. CDR3 DNA sequence: TGTGCCAGCAGTTTACTAGCGCTTAGCACAGATACGCAGTATTTT.

This clone was seen only a few times. The chain is built from TRBV25-1 and TRBJ2-3; D is perhaps TRBD2 (5 bases). The CDR3 contains 14 residues. CDR1 is MGHDK and CDR2 is SYGVNS in the germline V gene. Trimming left V 5 bases short and J 5 bases short, with 14 bases between. CDR3 region: CASSRGVSGDTQYF. The CDR3 region has the DNA TGTGCCAGCAGTCGGGGAGTTAGTGGAGATACGCAGTATTTT.

This chain connects TRBV4-1 to TRBJ1-1; no reliable D call. The V end was cut by 0 bases, the J end by 0 bases, with 5 bases between. CDR3 length: 14 amino acids. Germline lookup yields CDR1 MGHRA and CDR2 YSYEKL. CDR3 in amino acids: CASSQEPLNTEAFF. The CDR3 region has the DNA TGCGCCAGCAGCCAAGAACCCCTGAACACTGAAGCTTTCTTT.